Shown below are 18 T cell receptor beta chains from a single sample sequenced in a study of immune cell composition in non-small cell lung cancer. Repertoires were generated with immunoSEQ multiplex PCR, while TCRdb's copy carries only in-frame clones and drops some. The sample comprises some 9,100 clones, almost 70% of which are singletons, and 7% to 10% rests with the top ten. The specimen sequenced was lung tumor tissue. These receptors all stem from a human donor with non-small cell lung cancer.

This chain uses TRBV4-1 with TRBJ2-7; no clear D. Trimming removed 0 bases at V and 6 bases at J, with 9 bases between. The germline V gene has CDR1 MGHRA and CDR2 YSYEKL. The CDR3 consists of 13 residues. CDR3 residues: CASSQDGLGEQYF. In DNA form, the CDR3 reads TGCGCCAGCAGCCAAGATGGGTTGGGCGAGCAGTACTTC.

This chain links TRBV18 with TRBJ2-7, with 8 positions matching TRBD1. The V gene end was trimmed by 3 bases and the J gene end by 1 base; junction bases not matched to a gene: 5. Germline CDR1 is KGHSH and CDR2 is LQKENI. This CDR3 comprises 15 residues. The CDR3 DNA is TGTGCCAGCTCACCTTACGGACAGGGATCCTACGAGCAGTACTTC. Amino acids: CASSPYGQGSYEQYF.

The rearrangement joins TRBV7-2 to TRBJ1-2; perhaps TRBD1 as D (5 bases). This CDR3 region has 14 residues. V lost 3 bases and J 8 bases, leaving 16 bases between the germline ends. Germline V gene lookup returns CDR1 SGHTA and CDR2 FQGNSA. Here the CDR3 reads CASSFSDQGSGYTF. The CDR3 DNA sequence: TGTGCCAGCAGCTTTTCCGATCAGGGAAGCGGCTACACCTTC.

This clone was recorded only once. This chain links TRBV7-8 with TRBJ2-7; the match to TRBD1 covers 7 bases. The CDR3 length is 13 residues. Germline V gives CDR1 SGHVS, CDR2 FQNEAQ. The trim removed 1 base at V and 5 bases at J, leaving 2 bases unmatched. The CDR3, as DNA: TGTGCCAGCAGCTTAGACAGGGGTCACGAGCAGTACTTC. It translates to CASSLDRGHEQYF.

The rearrangement uses TRBV7-6 and TRBJ1-2, with D unclear. In germline, CDR1 is SGHVS, CDR2 FNYEAQ. This CDR3 contains 13 residues. V was clipped by 4 bases and J by 6 bases, with 12 bases between them. CDR3: CASSSLAEHGYTF. The CDR3, as DNA: TGTGCCAGCAGCTCATTGGCGGAGCATGGCTACACCTTC.

The chain employs TRBV30 and TRBJ2-3; 9 positions agree with TRBD2. Losses at the gene ends were 2 bases for V and 9 bases for J; bases not matched to a gene: 9. This CDR3 spans 14 amino acids. Germline V CDR1 and CDR2: GTSNPN, SVGIG (reference sequence). CDR3 coding DNA: TGTGCCTGGAGTACCGCGGGGGGGCAGGGAACGCAGTATTTT. Amino acids: CAWSTAGGQGTQYF.

The genes are TRBV4-2 and TRBJ1-2; 9 nucleotides match TRBD1. Germline lookup yields CDR1 LGHNA and CDR2 YNFKEQ. CDR3 length: 18 amino acids. The trim removed 0 bases at V and 1 base at J, leaving 9 bases unmatched. As DNA, the CDR3 is TGTGCCAGCAGCCAAGATAGGGACAGGGACGGGGGTAACTATGGCTACACCTTC. This encodes CASSQDRDRDGGNYGYTF.

The V and J genes are TRBV4-2 and TRBJ2-4, with 7 bases fitting TRBD1. With 1 base clipped from V and 7 bases from J, the junction kept 4 bases outside the gene matches. Germline V lookup: CDR1 LGHNA, CDR2 YNFKEQ. The CDR3 is 14 residues long. DNA of the CDR3: TGTGCCAGCAGCCAAGGGACAGGAGCTAACATTCAGTACTTC. Amino acid sequence: CASSQGTGANIQYF.

In DNA form, the CDR3 reads TGTGCGACGGGACCGAATCCTTACAATGAGCAGTTCTTC. It encodes CATGPNPYNEQFF. V and J are TRBV6-1 and TRBJ2-1; perhaps D is TRBD1 or TRBD2 (5 bases each). The CDR3 spans 13 residues. Germline CDR1 MNHNS, CDR2 SASEGT.

This clone is deemed medium-sized (0.01 to 0.1%). The chain joins TRBV19 to TRBJ2-7; possible D gene TRBD2, 5 bases. This CDR3 is built from 13 residues. V dropped 3 bases and J dropped 3 bases, with 9 bases sitting between them. Germline assignment: CDR1 LNHDA and CDR2 SQIVND (reference sequence). Written as DNA, the CDR3 is TGTGCCAGTAGTATTATTGGAGGCTACGAGCAGTACTTC. This gives the protein CASSIIGGYEQYF.

The J gene is TRBJ1-2, the V gene TRBV11-2; TRBD1 matches 8 bases. The CDR3 is 15 residues long. The junction had 12 bases not matched to a gene; V was cut back by 3 bases and J by 9 bases. Looked up from germline, CDR1 is SGHAT and CDR2 is FQNNGV. The chain's CDR3 is CASSFLTLGQGSYTF. CDR3 in DNA: TGTGCCAGCAGCTTCCTAACCTTAGGACAGGGTAGCTACACCTTC. Full variable domain (remainder filled in from reference TRBV11-2 and TRBJ1-2): EAGVAQSPRYKIIEKRQSVAFWCNPISGHATLYWYQQILGQGPKLLIQFQNNGVVDDSQLPKDRFSAERLKGVDSTLKIQPAKLEDSAVYLCASSFLTLGQGSYTFGSGTRLTVV.

The chain is built from TRBV27 and TRBJ2-7; D could derive from TRBD1 or TRBD2 (5 bases each). The CDR3 is 13 residues long. In germline, CDR1 is MNHEY, CDR2 SMNVEV (reference sequence). The V gene lost 3 bases and the J gene lost 6 bases, with 12 bases spanning the gap. The CDR3: CASSFMRGAEQYF. CDR3 coding DNA: TGTGCCAGCAGTTTTATGAGAGGGGCCGAGCAGTACTTC.

The genes are TRBV19 and TRBJ2-1; possible D gene TRBD1, 7 bases. Trimming cost V 3 bases and J 0 bases, with 15 bases left between them. The CDR3 totals 17 residues. The germline CDR1 and CDR2 sequences are LNHDA and SQIVND (reference sequence). CDR3 region: CASSIPRGVSSYNEQFF. The CDR3 coding sequence is TGTGCCAGTAGTATCCCCAGGGGGGTTAGCTCCTACAATGAGCAGTTCTTC.

The chain joins TRBV29-1 to TRBJ2-5; D possibly corresponds to TRBD2 (7 bases). V lost 2 bases and J lost 7, with 20 bases in between. The CDR3 consists of 15 residues. Germline V lookup: CDR1 SQVTM, CDR2 ANQGSEA. CDR3 DNA: TGCAGCGTTGAAAGACGCGGGGGCCGTACTGCGACCCAGTACTTC. This gives the protein CSVERRGGRTATQYF.

This clone was counted only a few times. The chain links TRBV27 to TRBJ1-1, with D uncertain. The germline gives CDR1 MNHEY, CDR2 SMNVEV (reference sequence). This CDR3 region has 13 residues. V was cut by 5 bases and J by 1 base, with 8 bases left in between. CDR3 in DNA: TGTGCCAGCAGTAGGACGGCGAACACTGAAGCTTTCTTT. Its translation: CASSRTANTEAFF.

The chain uses TRBV2 and TRBJ2-5; 9 bases align to TRBD2. There are 15 residues in the CDR3. The junction had 1 base not matched to a gene; V was cut back by 1 base and J by 1 base. Germline CDR1 reads SNHLY; CDR2 reads FYNNEI. CDR3 DNA: TGTGCCAGCAGTGAAGGGACTAGCGTCCAAGAGACCCAGTACTTC. This gives the protein CASSEGTSVQETQYF.

The J gene is TRBJ2-3, the V gene TRBV6-6, with TRBD1 identical over 9 bases. V gave up 7 bases and J gave up 5 bases; unmatched junction bases: 10. Germline V CDR1 and CDR2: MNHNY, SVGAGI (reference sequence). The length of the CDR3 is 15 residues. DNA for the CDR3: TGTGCCAGCATTAGACAGGGGGGTACACAAGATACGCAGTATTTT. Translating gives CASIRQGGTQDTQYF.

This clone was counted a single time. This chain uses TRBV7-3 with TRBJ2-2, with D possibly called TRBD1 or TRBD2 (5 bases each). Trimming left V 6 bases short and J 5 bases short, with 13 bases between. CDR3 size: 14 residues. Germline-derived CDR1 and CDR2 are SGHTA and FQGTGA. This CDR3 reads CASSQGSGTGELFF. In nucleotides, the CDR3 is TGTGCCAGCAGTCAGGGATCGGGGACCGGGGAGCTGTTTTTT.